These 20 T cell receptor beta chains originate from one sample sequenced in a study of blood T cells in healthy people across ages. A J-beta primer mix and a sample-barcoded 5' primer were used in a second PCR of about 7 to 12 cycles. TCRdb reprocessed the 5' RACE reads via MiXCR and lists one record per CDR3 protein. The sample contains some 1.4 million distinct CDR3 sequences, about 43% of which appear only once. Sequencing was performed on blood. These receptors were taken from a woman under 30 in good health.

This chain uses TRBV10-2 with TRBJ2-7, with a tentative D call TRBD2 (5 bases). The CDR3 totals 14 residues. Trimming left V 3 bases short and J 4 bases short, with 13 bases between. Germline V gene sequence: CDR1 WSHSY, CDR2 SAAADI. The CDR3 DNA is TGCGCCAGCAGTGAAGATCTAGCTAAGTACGAGCAGTACTTC. Amino acids: CASSEDLAKYEQYF.

This clonotype was seen a single time. One junction end disagrees with the germline gene, perhaps due to a read error. The gene calls are TRBV3-1 and TRBJ2-1; D is possibly TRBD2 (5 bases). Germline-derived CDR1 and CDR2 are LGHDT and YNNKEL (reference sequence). CDR3 length: 15 residues. This CDR3 is CASSSSDGSYDEQFF. The CDR3 bases are TGTGCCAGCAGCAGTAGCGATGGCTCCTACGATGAGCAGTTCTTC.

The chain is built from TRBV7-8 and TRBJ2-1; TRBD2 matches at 9 bases. Germline CDR1 reads SGHVS; CDR2 reads FQNEAQ. The CDR3 has 16 residues. Trimming took 5 bases from V and 5 from J; bases not matched to a gene: 10. The CDR3 here is CASSTIAGVGNNEQFF. In DNA, the CDR3 is TGTGCCAGCAGCACAATAGCGGGGGTAGGGAACAATGAGCAGTTCTTC.

The rearrangement links TRBV3-1 to TRBJ1-3; 7 bases match TRBD1. The CDR3 is 17 amino acids. V lost 1 base and J lost 4; bases outside the gene matches: 10. The germline gives CDR1 LGHDT, CDR2 YNNKEL (reference sequence). CDR3 sequence reads: CASSQVGAGTVGNTIYF. The CDR3 nucleotides are TGTGCCAGCAGCCAAGTAGGAGCTGGGACAGTAGGAAACACCATATATTTT.

The chain has TRBV12-3 or TRBV12-4 and TRBJ2-5, with 7 nucleotides matching TRBD2. Losses at the gene ends were 8 bases for V and 11 bases for J; bases not matched to a gene: 17. This CDR3 is built from 14 residues. CDR3 sequence: CASQTSLTYNEQYF. The DNA of the CDR3 is TGTGCCAGCCAGACTAGCCTGACCTACAATGAGCAGTACTTC.

On this clonotype itself: A much larger clonotype is one base distant, so this may be a read error. The J gene is TRBJ2-1, the V gene TRBV20-1; D is undetermined. The J call may be incorrect, as the DNA end agrees better with TRBJ2-7. Germline CDR1 DFQATT, CDR2 SNEGSKA (reference sequence). The CDR3 runs 15 residues. The CDR3 loop reads CSARDGGSSYNEQYF. The CDR3, as DNA: TGCAGTGCTAGAGATGGCGGCAGCTCCTACAATGAGCAGTACTTC.

The chain has TRBV10-3 and TRBJ1-2; D gene uncertain. The CDR3 contains 16 residues. V dropped 7 bases and J dropped 7 bases, with 25 bases sitting between them. Germline V gene data show CDR1 as ENHRY and CDR2 as SYGVKD. CDR3 nucleotides: TGTGCCATCATCGTGGGGAAGGGAGGGTCAGGACCTGGCTACACCTTC. Protein: CAIIVGKGGSGPGYTF.

In the case of this clonotype: A junction end diverges from the germline sequence, so it may reflect a read error. The rearrangement joins TRBV7-2 to TRBJ2-1, with 10 bases lining up with TRBD2. Germline CDR1 and CDR2: SGHTA and FQGNSA. This CDR3 comprises 17 residues. In nucleotides, the CDR3 is TGTGCCAGCAGCCTAGCGGCTAGCGGGAGCATATACAATGAGCAGTTCTTC. It translates to CASSLAASGSIYNEQFF.

This rearrangement joins TRBV2 to TRBJ1-1, with D possibly being TRBD1 (5 bases). Germline V CDR1 and CDR2: SNHLY, FYNNEI. The CDR3 is made up of 11 amino acids. V was clipped by 8 bases and J by 4 bases, with 8 bases between them. The CDR3 sequence is CASHGGTEAFF. Written as DNA, the CDR3 is TGTGCCAGCCATGGGGGCACTGAAGCTTTCTTT.

In regard to this clonotype: One end of the junction is discordant with germline, which a read error may explain. The CDR3 loop is CASSPRGGLDYVYTF. The CDR3 DNA reads as TGCGCCAGCAGCCCCCGCGGTGGGTTGGACTATGTCTACACCTTC. This chain connects TRBV4-1 to TRBJ1-2; D is unresolved. The CDR3 contains 15 residues. Germline CDR1 reads MGHRA; CDR2 reads YSYEKL.

This chain connects TRBV2 to TRBJ2-7, with no clear D. Germline CDR1 reads SNHLY; CDR2 reads FYNNEI. The CDR3 covers 13 residues. The V end lost 2 bases, the J end lost 4 bases, and 9 bases lay between the germline ends. This CDR3 reads CASSENFSYEQYF. The CDR3 DNA follows: TGTGCCAGCAGTGAAAACTTCAGTTACGAGCAGTACTTC.

The CDR3 DNA sequence: TGCGCCAGCAGCCAAGTGGCCGGGCCTTCCTACGAGCAGTTCTTC. As protein: CASSQVAGPSYEQFF. The V and J genes are TRBV4-1 and TRBJ2-1; no clear D. From germline, CDR1 is MGHRA and CDR2 YSYEKL. The germline V and J ends were trimmed by 1 base and 10 bases, with 17 bases remaining between them. The CDR3 is 15 residues long.

This clonotype was seen a few times. V gene TRBV25-1 combines with J gene TRBJ1-2; D is undetermined. V lost 3 bases to trimming and J lost 7 bases, with 9 bases between them. CDR3 length: 12 residues. From germline, CDR1 is MGHDK and CDR2 SYGVNS. The chain's CDR3 is CASSEGSRGYTF. The CDR3 DNA follows: TGTGCCAGCAGTGAGGGTTCCCGTGGCTACACCTTC.

The rearrangement links TRBV3-1 to TRBJ2-1, with TRBD2 matching over 11 bases. After removal of 2 bases from V and 10 bases from J, the junction contained 10 bases not matched to a gene. The germline V gene encodes CDR1 LGHDT and CDR2 YNNKEL (reference sequence). The CDR3 has 16 amino acids. In DNA form, the CDR3 reads TGTGCCAGCAGCCAAAGAATGCTAGCGGGGGGTCAAGAGCAGTTCTTC. It encodes CASSQRMLAGGQEQFF.

This clonotype was observed a few times. The genes are TRBV10-3 and TRBJ1-1; D is unresolved. Germline V lookup: CDR1 ENHRY, CDR2 SYGVKD. The CDR3 spans 14 residues. Trimming took 6 bases from V and 1 from J, leaving 12 bases between them. The CDR3 sequence: CAIRQGPTNTEAFF. Written as DNA, the CDR3 is TGTGCCATCAGACAAGGGCCTACGAACACTGAAGCTTTCTTT.

The chain carries TRBV15 and TRBJ1-3; possible D gene TRBD1, 6 bases. The CDR3 runs 15 residues. Deletions cut 3 bases from V and 2 bases from J, with 11 bases between. CDR1 is LNHNV, CDR2 YYDKDF, per germline (reference sequence). The CDR3 DNA is TGTGCCACCAGCAGGATGACAGGAGCTGGAAACACCATATATTTT. Protein: CATSRMTGAGNTIYF.

V gene TRBV11-2 combines with J gene TRBJ2-1, with D unresolved. This CDR3 has 16 residues. Germline loops: CDR1 SGHAT, CDR2 FQNNGV. The germline V and J ends were trimmed by 5 bases and 0 bases, with 14 bases remaining between them. CDR3 in DNA: TGTGCCAGCAGCGCCCGGACGGAGAGCTCCTACAATGAGCAGTTCTTC. It codes for CASSARTESSYNEQFF.

The chain is built from TRBV2 and TRBJ1-5; tentative D call: TRBD1 (5 bases). The CDR3 has 14 amino acids. Trimming took 2 bases from V and 2 from J, leaving 7 bases between them. Germline values: CDR1 SNHLY, CDR2 FYNNEI. CDR3 bases: TGTGCCAGCAGTGAAATGACAGGCAATCAGCCCCAGCATTTT. This gives the protein CASSEMTGNQPQHF.

The genes are TRBV6-1 and TRBJ2-6, with D perhaps matching TRBD1 (6 bases). The CDR3 covers 21 residues. Germline V gives CDR1 MNHNS, CDR2 SASEGT. Trimming removed 6 bases from V and 0 bases from J, with 27 bases in between. CDR3 protein: CASSGRGTVGVPSSGANVLTF. As DNA, the CDR3 is TGTGCCAGCAGCGGAAGGGGGACGGTGGGGGTTCCAAGCTCTGGGGCCAACGTCCTGACTTTC.

The chain couples TRBV11-1 to TRBJ2-2; tentative D call: TRBD2 (5 bases). Deletions cut 8 bases from V and 0 bases from J, with 13 bases between. CDR1 is SGHAT and CDR2 is FQDESV in the germline V gene (reference sequence). This CDR3 contains 15 residues. This chain's CDR3 is CASRRSGTNTGELFF. CDR3 in DNA: TGTGCCAGCCGACGGAGCGGAACGAACACCGGGGAGCTGTTTTTT. Full variable domain (outside the CDR3, taken from reference TRBV11-1 and TRBJ2-2): EAEVAQSPRYKITEKSQAVAFWCDPISGHATLYWYRQILGQGPELLVQFQDESVVDDSQLPKDRFSAERLKGVDSTLKIQPAELGDSAMYLCASRRSGTNTGELFFGEGSRLTVL.